Each of the 28 T cell receptor beta chains below was sequenced from the same sample in a study of T cell responses to AZD1222 COVID-19 vaccine (dated by TCRdb to the early 2020s). This specimen's time point label, per the study, means: about 28 days (+/-7) after the second vaccine dose. The library was prepared using the immunoSEQ multiplex PCR assay. TCRdb took this table from immuneACCESS and kept in-frame rearrangements with V and J called. Such tables lack part of the clones; where checked against another copy, unresolved V genes explain under half of the gap, and the rest is unexplained. In this sample the table shows 150,000 to 250,000 clones, approximately 91% of which occur a single time. About 3.5% of the sample is held by the ten biggest clonotypes. The specimen comprised peripheral blood, sampled 28 days after the second AZD1222 dose. The receptors were gathered from an adult who received the AZD1222 COVID-19 vaccine.

V usage is TRBV9 and J usage is TRBJ2-1; TRBD2 matches at 11 bases. CDR3 size: 16 residues. The ends lost 2 bases at V and 4 bases at J; junction bases unmatched: 5. CDR1 and CDR2 (germline): SGDLS, YYNGEE. This CDR3 is CASSVVGTSGYNEQFF. CDR3 DNA: TGTGCCAGCAGCGTCGTTGGGACTAGCGGTTACAATGAGCAGTTCTTC.

This chain joins TRBV5-1 and TRBJ2-7; 7 bases map to TRBD1. The CDR3 runs to 15 residues. Germline values: CDR1 SGHRS, CDR2 YFSETQ. The trim removed 4 bases at V and 5 bases at J, leaving 12 bases unmatched. CDR3 bases: TGCGCCAGCAGCGGGACAGCCCAAAATATTCACGAGCAGTACTTC. Translating it yields CASSGTAQNIHEQYF.

The CDR3 DNA follows: TGCGCCAGCAGCTTGGGGGTGACGGCTAGCAATCAGCCCCAGCATTTT. Protein: CASSLGVTASNQPQHF. This chain links TRBV5-1 with TRBJ1-5; D is unresolved. The CDR3 consists of 16 residues. V lost 0 bases and J 0 bases, leaving 10 bases between the germline ends. Germline CDR1 reads SGHRS; CDR2 reads YFSETQ.

V usage is TRBV5-6 and J usage is TRBJ1-1; no definite D call. The CDR3 is made up of 16 amino acids. V lost 0 bases to trimming and J lost 0 bases, with 12 bases between them. CDR1 and CDR2 from the germline V gene are SGHDT and YYEEEE. DNA of the CDR3: TGTGCCAGCAGCTTGGGAATTACGGGCATGAACACTGAAGCTTTCTTT. Encoded protein: CASSLGITGMNTEAFF. The full variable domain, in which reference TRBV5-6 and TRBJ1-1 provide the parts outside the CDR3, is DAGVTQSPTHLIKTRGQQVTLRCSPKSGHDTVSWYQQALGQGPQFIFQYYEEEERQRGNFPDRFSGHQFPNYSSELNVNALLLGDSALYLCASSLGITGMNTEAFFGQGTRLTVV.

This chain joins TRBV19 and TRBJ2-5; 9 nucleotides agree with TRBD2. The trim removed 1 base at V and 9 bases at J, leaving 12 bases unmatched. The CDR3 is made up of 16 amino acids. Germline assignment: CDR1 LNHDA and CDR2 SQIVND (reference sequence). The CDR3 bases are TGTGCCAGTAGTATAGCCAGCGGGAGGCCGAGCGGGGCCCAGTACTTC. As protein: CASSIASGRPSGAQYF.

The rearrangement links TRBV7-8 to TRBJ2-7, with 9 bases that match TRBD1. The CDR3 is 13 residues long. CDR1 is SGHVS and CDR2 is FQNEAQ in the germline V gene. J gave up 3 bases and V 5 bases, and 2 bases lay outside the gene matches. CDR3 in DNA: TGTGCCAGCAGCCAGACAGGGGGCTACGAGCAGTACTTC. The encoded protein is CASSQTGGYEQYF.

The rearrangement uses TRBV10-1 and TRBJ2-3; TRBD2 matches at 11 bases. CDR1 is WNHNN and CDR2 is SYGVQD in the germline V gene (reference sequence). J gave up 2 bases and V 2 bases, and 9 bases lay outside the gene matches. The CDR3 extends over 18 amino acids. This CDR3 reads CASSEAPGLAASTDTQYF. The CDR3 coding sequence is TGCGCCAGCAGTGAGGCCCCGGGACTAGCGGCCTCCACAGATACGCAGTATTTT.

The chain joins TRBV29-1 to TRBJ2-5, with D possibly TRBD1 on 6 matching bases. This CDR3 contains 13 residues. With 8 bases removed from V and 5 bases from J, the gap between germline ends came to 18 bases. Looked up from germline, CDR1 is SQVTM and CDR2 is ANQGSEA. DNA of the CDR3: TGCAGCATACGCGTGGGGGCGAGGGAGACCCAGTACTTC. It encodes CSIRVGARETQYF.

The gene calls are TRBV28 and TRBJ1-4; D may be TRBD1 (6 bases). Deletions cut 6 bases from V and 12 bases from J, with 14 bases between. CDR1 is MDHEN and CDR2 is SYDVKM in the germline V gene. The CDR3 runs to 12 residues. The CDR3 spells CASRHTSGELFF. The CDR3 nucleotides read TGTGCCAGCAGACATACCTCAGGGGAACTGTTTTTT.

The chain links TRBV5-1 to TRBJ2-7; D is undetermined. This CDR3 is 13 amino acids long. Trimming stripped 4 bases from V and 6 bases from J, with 14 bases between. Germline V lookup: CDR1 SGHRS, CDR2 YFSETQ. The DNA of the CDR3 is TGCGCCAGCAGCCCCCAAGGGAAAGGCGAGCAGTACTTC. Translated, it gives CASSPQGKGEQYF. The full variable domain, with the rest looked up from reference TRBV5-1 and TRBJ2-7, is KAGVTQTPRYLIKTRGQQVTLSCSPISGHRSVSWYQQTPGQGLQFLFEYFSETQRNKGNFPGRFSGRQFSNSRSEMNVSTLELGDSALYLCASSPQGKGEQYFGPGTRLTVT.

This clone was found once. The V and J genes are TRBV2 and TRBJ2-3; 10 bases are shared with TRBD2. V was clipped by 9 bases and J by 2 bases; unmatched bases: 2. This CDR3 region has 13 residues. The germline gives CDR1 SNHLY, CDR2 FYNNEI. The CDR3, as DNA: TGTGCCAGAGGACTAGCGGCCACAGATACGCAGTATTTT. It yields the protein CARGLAATDTQYF.

This chain joins TRBV27 and TRBJ1-3; D gene ambiguous. CDR3 length: 17 residues. Germline V lookup: CDR1 MNHEY, CDR2 SMNVEV (reference sequence). Trimming cost V 6 bases and J 0 bases, with 18 bases left between them. The CDR3 is CASSSGPPVVSGNTIYF. For the CDR3, the DNA is TGTGCCAGCAGCTCGGGTCCTCCCGTTGTCTCTGGAAACACCATATATTTT.

The J gene is TRBJ2-2, the V gene TRBV9; D gene ambiguous. Deletions cut 0 bases from V and 8 bases from J, with 5 bases between. Germline V gives CDR1 SGDLS, CDR2 YYNGEE. The CDR3 is 12 amino acids. The DNA for the CDR3 is TGTGCCAGCAGCGTAGAAGTGGGGGAGCTGTTTTTT. Translated, it gives CASSVEVGELFF.

V usage is TRBV27 and J usage is TRBJ2-7; 9 bases are a match to TRBD1. J gave up 7 bases and V 5 bases, and 12 bases lay outside the gene matches. This CDR3 spans 15 amino acids. The germline V gene has CDR1 MNHEY and CDR2 SMNVEV (reference sequence). CDR3 loop: CASSPLGTGKGEQYF. The CDR3 DNA sequence: TGTGCCAGCAGTCCCCTCGGGACAGGGAAAGGAGAGCAGTACTTC.

The chain combines TRBV27 with TRBJ2-7; 7 nucleotides match TRBD1. Germline assignment: CDR1 MNHEY and CDR2 SMNVEV (reference sequence). CDR3 length equals 16 residues. V shed 2 bases, J shed 7 bases, and the junction held 14 bases outside the gene matches. The CDR3 spells CASSLRGQGRGGEQYF. The CDR3 coding sequence is TGTGCCAGCAGTTTAAGGGGGCAAGGTCGAGGGGGAGAGCAGTACTTC.

The chain combines TRBV5-1 with TRBJ1-1, with D tentatively TRBD1 (6 bases). Germline CDR1 reads SGHRS; CDR2 reads YFSETQ. The V end lost 2 bases, the J end lost 3 bases, and 11 bases lay between the germline ends. The CDR3 spans 14 residues. CDR3 sequence: CASSFGGRDTEAFF. CDR3 DNA sequence: TGCGCCAGCAGCTTCGGGGGGCGAGACACTGAAGCTTTCTTT.

The genes are TRBV7-8 and TRBJ1-5; TRBD1 matches at 9 bases. V gave up 4 bases and J gave up 6 bases; unmatched junction bases: 7. Germline V gene data show CDR1 as SGHVS and CDR2 as FQNEAQ. The CDR3 is 15 amino acids. The CDR3 is CASSSTGTGFQPQHF. Here the CDR3 DNA reads TGTGCCAGCAGCTCAACGGGGACAGGGTTTCAGCCCCAGCATTTT.

The rearrangement uses TRBV3-1 (or the pseudogene TRBV3-2) and TRBJ2-5; no clear D. This CDR3 has 14 residues. V was clipped by 2 bases and J by 6 bases, with 13 bases between them. Germline CDR1 reads LGHDT; CDR2 reads YNNKEL (reference sequence). CDR3 region: CASSQLTNKQTQYF. In DNA, the CDR3 is TGTGCCAGCAGCCAACTAACGAACAAACAGACCCAGTACTTC.

The chain is built from TRBV18 and TRBJ2-4; the D is unclear. Trimming left V 0 bases short and J 0 bases short, with 18 bases between. CDR1 is KGHSH and CDR2 is LQKENI in the germline V gene. The CDR3 length is 19 residues. This chain's CDR3 is CASSPPPWVGSIAKNIQYF. CDR3 sequence (DNA): TGTGCCAGCTCACCACCCCCATGGGTCGGTTCCATAGCCAAAAACATTCAGTACTTC.

This clone has a single count. This chain links TRBV6-5 with TRBJ2-7; unclear D gene. Germline CDR1 MNHEY, CDR2 SVGAGI. The CDR3 extends over 15 amino acids. Trimming took 0 bases from V and 2 from J, leaving 11 bases between them. The CDR3 sequence is CASSYSARPTYEQYF. As DNA, the CDR3 is TGTGCCAGCAGTTACTCGGCCAGGCCAACCTACGAGCAGTACTTC.

This sequence joins TRBV6-2 or TRBV6-3 and TRBJ2-4, with 8 bases aligning to TRBD2. This CDR3 region has 14 residues. V dropped 5 bases and J dropped 6; count of bases not matched to a gene: 6. In germline, CDR1 is MNHEY, CDR2 SVGEGT. The CDR3 DNA follows: TGTGCCAGCAGTCAGACTAGCGTATTAAACATTCAGTACTTC. Translating it yields CASSQTSVLNIQYF.

This chain connects TRBV28 to TRBJ1-6, with unresolved D. This CDR3 is 15 amino acids long. The germline gives CDR1 MDHEN, CDR2 SYDVKM. The ends were cut back, 1 base at V and 4 bases at J, with 8 bases in the middle. The CDR3 DNA reads TGTGCCAGCAGTTTATTGACGTTGTATAATTCACCCCTCCACTTT. It specifies CASSLLTLYNSPLHF.

The rearrangement uses TRBV20-1 and TRBJ2-7; 8 bases agree with TRBD2. V gave up 3 bases and J gave up 3 bases; unmatched junction bases: 7. The CDR3 is 14 amino acids. Looked up from germline, CDR1 is DFQATT and CDR2 is SNEGSKA (reference sequence). Here the CDR3 reads CSASVSSGRYEQYF. CDR3 sequence (DNA): TGCAGTGCTAGTGTCTCTAGCGGGCGCTACGAGCAGTACTTC.

A few counts support this clone. The V gene is TRBV25-1, the J gene TRBJ2-7; D is unresolved. The CDR3 is 11 residues long. Germline assignment: CDR1 MGHDK and CDR2 SYGVNS. V lost 4 bases and J 7 bases, leaving 8 bases between the germline ends. CDR3 coding DNA: TGTGCCAGCAGTGGCTTCGTGGAGCAGTACTTC. Residues: CASSGFVEQYF.

The chain carries TRBV15 and TRBJ2-7, with TRBD1 matching over 8 bases. The germline CDR1 and CDR2 sequences are LNHNV and YYDKDF (reference sequence). The length of the CDR3 is 13 residues. After removal of 9 bases from V and 4 bases from J, the junction contained 8 bases not matched to a gene. The CDR3 region is CATGDGDRYEQYF. As DNA, the CDR3 is TGTGCCACAGGGGATGGGGACAGGTACGAGCAGTACTTC. The variable domain in full, completed from reference TRBV15 and TRBJ2-7, reads DAMVIQNPRYQVTQFGKPVTLSCSQTLNHNVMYWYQQKSSQAPKLLFHYYDKDFNNEADTPDNFQSRRPNTSFCFLDIRSPGLGDTAMYLCATGDGDRYEQYFGPGTRLTVT.

This chain uses TRBV27 with TRBJ1-2; possibly TRBD1 for D (6 bases). The CDR3 is 13 residues long. Germline CDR1 is MNHEY and CDR2 is SMNVEV (reference sequence). Trimming cost V 5 bases and J 4 bases, with 11 bases left between them. CDR3 coding DNA: TGTGCCAGCAGTCGCCGGGGGGCCTATGGCTACACCTTC. Translating it yields CASSRRGAYGYTF.

The chain is built from TRBV2 and TRBJ1-5, with a weak D call TRBD1 (6 bases). V lost 7 bases and J lost 4, with 14 bases in between. The CDR3 runs to 14 residues. Germline V CDR1 and CDR2: SNHLY, FYNNEI. The CDR3 region is CASKIEQGNQPQHF. Written as DNA, the CDR3 is TGTGCCAGCAAAATTGAACAGGGTAATCAGCCCCAGCATTTT.

The V and J genes are TRBV11-3 and TRBJ2-1; TRBD2 matches at 13 bases. The CDR3 spans 15 residues. J gave up 8 bases and V 4 bases, and 5 bases lay outside the gene matches. In germline, CDR1 is SGHNT, CDR2 YENEEA. The CDR3 here is CASSYTSGGAYEQFF. The CDR3 DNA reads as TGTGCCAGCAGCTATACTAGCGGGGGGGCGTATGAGCAGTTCTTC.